One TCR beta chain is described in this entry. This sample includes further DNA sequences coding for the same CDR3. Authors' analysis steps: It was from reference gene primer amplification that nucleated cell counts were estimated. Here immunoSEQ multiplex PCR was the method, and the copy in TCRdb shows in-frame clones only, minus some. The DNA was the basis for D and trimming; V, J and clone size are from that table. The sample lists 90,000 to 130,000 clones; approximately 86% were seen once. V was pared by 0 bases and J by 2 bases, with 8 bases between. Germline V CDR1 and CDR2: SGHRS, YFSETQ. The CDR3 consists of 14 residues. The data derive from a study of blood T cell repertoires in COVID-19. Overall study: Specimens from acute and convalescent COVID-19 originated in the United States, Italy and Spain. T cells, B-cell-depleted T cells, or PBMCs supplied cDNA or gDNA.

The source material was peripheral blood. V and J are TRBV5-1 and TRBJ1-1; D is unclear. The origin of this receptor is a middle-aged man with acute or convalescent COVID-19. CDR3 protein: CASSLARSNTEAFF. CDR3 bases: TGCGCCAGCAGCTTGGCTAGGAGTAACACTGAAGCTTTCTTT.